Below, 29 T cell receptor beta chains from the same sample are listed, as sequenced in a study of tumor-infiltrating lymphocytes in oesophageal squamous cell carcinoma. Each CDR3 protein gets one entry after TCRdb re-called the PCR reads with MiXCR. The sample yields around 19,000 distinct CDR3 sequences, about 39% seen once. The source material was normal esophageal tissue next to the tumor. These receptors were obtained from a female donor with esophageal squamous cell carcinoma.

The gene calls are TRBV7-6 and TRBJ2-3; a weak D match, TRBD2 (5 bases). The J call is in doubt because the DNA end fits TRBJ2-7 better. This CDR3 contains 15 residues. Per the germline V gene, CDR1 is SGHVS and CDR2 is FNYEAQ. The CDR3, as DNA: TGTGCCAGCAGCTTAGTTCCGGGGAGTTCCTACGAGCAGTACTTC. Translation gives CASSLVPGSSYEQYF.

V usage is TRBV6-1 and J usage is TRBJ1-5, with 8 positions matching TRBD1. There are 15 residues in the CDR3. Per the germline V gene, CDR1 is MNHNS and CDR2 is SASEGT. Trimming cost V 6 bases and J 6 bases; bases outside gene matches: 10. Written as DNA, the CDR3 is TGTGCCAGCAGCCCAGGGGGCCCAAGCGGTCAGCCCCAGCATTTT. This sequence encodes CASSPGGPSGQPQHF.

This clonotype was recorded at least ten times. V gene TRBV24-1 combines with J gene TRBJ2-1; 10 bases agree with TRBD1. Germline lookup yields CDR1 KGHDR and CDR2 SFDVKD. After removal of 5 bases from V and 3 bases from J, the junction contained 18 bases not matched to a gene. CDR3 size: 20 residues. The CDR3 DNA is TGTGCCACCAGTGCTGCCCCGGGACAGGGGTACGGGAAAGGCTACAATGAGCAGTTCTTC. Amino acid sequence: CATSAAPGQGYGKGYNEQFF.

This chain's CDR3 is CASSFPSGGAAKNIQYF. CDR3 in DNA: TGTGCCAGCAGTTTCCCTAGCGGGGGGGCCGCCAAAAACATTCAGTACTTC. The chain joins TRBV28 to TRBJ2-4; 12 bases agree with TRBD2. The CDR3 contains 17 residues. The trim removed 3 bases at V and 1 base at J, leaving 4 bases unmatched. The germline CDR1 and CDR2 sequences are MDHEN and SYDVKM.

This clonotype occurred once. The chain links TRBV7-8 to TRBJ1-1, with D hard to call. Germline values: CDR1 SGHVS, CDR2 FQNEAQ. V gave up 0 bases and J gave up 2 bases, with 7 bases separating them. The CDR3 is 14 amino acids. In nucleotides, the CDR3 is TGTGCCAGCAGCTTAGCGTGGGGAAACACTGAAGCTTTCTTT. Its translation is CASSLAWGNTEAFF.

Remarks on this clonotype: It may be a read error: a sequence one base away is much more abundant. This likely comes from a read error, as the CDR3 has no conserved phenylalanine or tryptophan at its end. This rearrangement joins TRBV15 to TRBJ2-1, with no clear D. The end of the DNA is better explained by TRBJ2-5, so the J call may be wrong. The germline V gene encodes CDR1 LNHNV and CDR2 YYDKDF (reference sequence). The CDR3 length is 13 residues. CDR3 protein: CATSRDPGETQYV. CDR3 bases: TGTGCCACCAGCAGAGATCCCGGGGAGACCCAGTACGTC.

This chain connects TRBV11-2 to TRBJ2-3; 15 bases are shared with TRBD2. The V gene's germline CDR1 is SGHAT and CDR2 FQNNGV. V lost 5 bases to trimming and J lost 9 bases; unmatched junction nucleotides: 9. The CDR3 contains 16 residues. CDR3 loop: CASSRGLAGGHDTQYF. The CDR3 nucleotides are TGTGCCAGCAGCAGAGGACTAGCGGGAGGGCACGACACGCAGTATTTT.

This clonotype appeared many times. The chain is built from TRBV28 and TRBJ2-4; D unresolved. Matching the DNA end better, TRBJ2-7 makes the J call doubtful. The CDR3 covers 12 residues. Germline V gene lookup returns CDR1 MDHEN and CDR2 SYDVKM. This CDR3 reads CASSLATYEQYF. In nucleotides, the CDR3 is TGTGCCAGCAGTCTCGCTACCTACGAGCAGTACTTC.

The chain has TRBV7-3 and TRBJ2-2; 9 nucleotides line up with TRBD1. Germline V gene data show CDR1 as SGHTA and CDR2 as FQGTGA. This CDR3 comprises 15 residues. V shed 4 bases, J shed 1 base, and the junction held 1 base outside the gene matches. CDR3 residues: CASSSGQGNTGELFF. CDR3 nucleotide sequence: TGTGCCAGCAGCTCGGGACAGGGGAACACCGGGGAGCTGTTTTTT.

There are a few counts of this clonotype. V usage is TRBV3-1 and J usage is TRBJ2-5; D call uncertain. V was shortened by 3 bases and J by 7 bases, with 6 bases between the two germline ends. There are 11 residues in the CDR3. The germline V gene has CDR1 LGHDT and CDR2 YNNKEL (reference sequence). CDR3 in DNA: TGTGCCAGCAGCCAGACTGGGACCCAGTACTTC. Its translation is CASSQTGTQYF.

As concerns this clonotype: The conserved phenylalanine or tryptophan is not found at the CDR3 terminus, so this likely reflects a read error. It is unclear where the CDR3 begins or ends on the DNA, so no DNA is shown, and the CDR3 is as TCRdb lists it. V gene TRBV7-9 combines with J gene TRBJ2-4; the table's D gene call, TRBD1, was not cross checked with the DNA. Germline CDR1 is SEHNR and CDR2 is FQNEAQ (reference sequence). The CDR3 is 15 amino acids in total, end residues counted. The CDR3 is CASSSGRGQGLRAVL.

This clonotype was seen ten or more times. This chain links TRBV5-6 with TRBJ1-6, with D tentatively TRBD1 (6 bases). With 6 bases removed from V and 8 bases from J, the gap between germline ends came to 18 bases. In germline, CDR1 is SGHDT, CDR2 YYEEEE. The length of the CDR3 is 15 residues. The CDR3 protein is CASNWGGRPHSPLHF. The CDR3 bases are TGTGCCAGCAACTGGGGGGGGCGTCCCCATTCACCCCTCCACTTT.

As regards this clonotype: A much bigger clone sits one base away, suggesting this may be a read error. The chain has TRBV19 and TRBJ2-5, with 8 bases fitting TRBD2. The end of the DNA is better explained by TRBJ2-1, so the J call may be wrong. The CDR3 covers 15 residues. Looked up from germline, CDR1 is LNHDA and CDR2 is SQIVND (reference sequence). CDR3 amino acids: CASSIGGLGAYEQFF. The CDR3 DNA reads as TGTGCCAGTAGTATTGGGGGACTAGGAGCCTACGAGCAGTTCTTC.

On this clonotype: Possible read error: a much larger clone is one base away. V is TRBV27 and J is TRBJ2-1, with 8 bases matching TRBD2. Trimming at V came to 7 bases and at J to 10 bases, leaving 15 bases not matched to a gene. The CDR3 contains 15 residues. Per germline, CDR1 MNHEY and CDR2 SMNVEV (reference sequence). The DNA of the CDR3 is TGTGCCAGCACAGGATGGACGGGAGGGTCCTACGAGCAGTTCTTC. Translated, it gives CASTGWTGGSYEQFF.

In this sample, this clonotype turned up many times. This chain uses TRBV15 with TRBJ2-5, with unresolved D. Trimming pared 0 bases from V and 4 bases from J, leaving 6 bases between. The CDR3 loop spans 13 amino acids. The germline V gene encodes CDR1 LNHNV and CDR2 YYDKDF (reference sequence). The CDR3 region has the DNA TGTGCCACCAGCAGAGATAGAACAGAGACCCAGTACTTC. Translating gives CATSRDRTETQYF.

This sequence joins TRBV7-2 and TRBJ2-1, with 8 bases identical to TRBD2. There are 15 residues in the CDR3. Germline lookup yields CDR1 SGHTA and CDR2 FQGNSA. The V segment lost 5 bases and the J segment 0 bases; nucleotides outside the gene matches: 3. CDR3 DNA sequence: TGTGCCAGCAGCCGGAGCGGGAGCTCCTACAATGAGCAGTTCTTC. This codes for CASSRSGSSYNEQFF.

CDR3 protein: CASSWQVISYNEQFF. The CDR3 DNA follows: TGTGCCAGCAGCTGGCAAGTAATCTCCTACAATGAGCAGTTCTTC. V gene TRBV7-6 combines with J gene TRBJ2-1; D remains ambiguous. Trimming took off 4 bases at V and 0 bases at J, with 10 bases between the two ends. CDR1 is SGHVS, CDR2 FNYEAQ, per germline. There are 15 residues in the CDR3.

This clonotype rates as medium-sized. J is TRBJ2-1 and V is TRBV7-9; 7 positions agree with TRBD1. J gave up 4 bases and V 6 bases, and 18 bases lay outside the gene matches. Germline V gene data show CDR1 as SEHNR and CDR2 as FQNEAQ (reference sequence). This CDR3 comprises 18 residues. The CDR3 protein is CASSWDSLERLLYNEQFF. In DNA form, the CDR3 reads TGTGCCAGCAGTTGGGACAGCCTTGAGCGGCTGCTGTACAATGAGCAGTTCTTC.

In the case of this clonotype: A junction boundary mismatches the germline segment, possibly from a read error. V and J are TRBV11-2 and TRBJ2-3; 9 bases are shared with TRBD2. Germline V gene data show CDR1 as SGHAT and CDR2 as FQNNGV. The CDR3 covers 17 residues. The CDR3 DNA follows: TGTGCCAGCAACTTAGGGGTAGCGGGGGAGACCACAGATACGCAGTATTTT. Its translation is CASNLGVAGETTDTQYF. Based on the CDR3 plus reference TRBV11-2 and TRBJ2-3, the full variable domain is EAGVAQSPRYKIIEKRQSVAFWCNPISGHATLYWYQQILGQGPKLLIQFQNNGVVDDSQLPKDRFSAERLKGVDSTLKIQPAKLEDSAVYLCASNLGVAGETTDTQYFGPGTRLTVL.

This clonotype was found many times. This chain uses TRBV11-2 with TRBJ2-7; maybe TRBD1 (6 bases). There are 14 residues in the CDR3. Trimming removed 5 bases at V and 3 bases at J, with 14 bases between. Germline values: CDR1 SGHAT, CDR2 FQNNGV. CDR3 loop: CASSARVDSYEQYF. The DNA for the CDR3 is TGTGCCAGCAGCGCCCGGGTGGACAGCTACGAGCAGTACTTC. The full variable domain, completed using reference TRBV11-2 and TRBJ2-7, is EAGVAQSPRYKIIEKRQSVAFWCNPISGHATLYWYQQILGQGPKLLIQFQNNGVVDDSQLPKDRFSAERLKGVDSTLKIQPAKLEDSAVYLCASSARVDSYEQYFGPGTRLTVT.

The CDR3 nucleotides are TGTGCCAGCAGAAGTTCCGGGAATGCTTACGAGCAGTACTTC. This sequence encodes CASRSSGNAYEQYF. The chain employs TRBV6-1 and TRBJ2-7; D may be TRBD2 (5 bases). V gave up 6 bases and J gave up 4 bases, with 16 bases separating them. The CDR3 extends over 14 amino acids. The germline gives CDR1 MNHNS, CDR2 SASEGT.

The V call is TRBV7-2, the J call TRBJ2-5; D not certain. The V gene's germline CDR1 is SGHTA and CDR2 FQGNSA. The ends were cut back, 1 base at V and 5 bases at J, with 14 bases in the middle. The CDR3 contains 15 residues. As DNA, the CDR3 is TGTGCCAGCAGCTTAGGCTCCCGGATCGGGGAGACCCAGTACTTC. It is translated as CASSLGSRIGETQYF.

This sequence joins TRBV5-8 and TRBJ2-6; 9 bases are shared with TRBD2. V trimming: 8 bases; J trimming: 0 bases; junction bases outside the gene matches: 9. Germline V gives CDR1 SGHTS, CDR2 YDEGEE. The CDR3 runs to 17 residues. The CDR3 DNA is TGTGCCAGAAGCGGGGGGACAGCAGGCTCTGGGGCCAACGTCCTGACTTTC. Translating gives CARSGGTAGSGANVLTF.

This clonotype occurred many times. The CDR3 DNA follows: TGTGCCAGCAGTGAGTTGAGCGCAGGGAACACTGAAGCTTTCTTT. Encoded protein: CASSELSAGNTEAFF. This chain joins TRBV6-1 and TRBJ1-1; no clear D. Trimming took 3 bases from V and 1 from J, leaving 12 bases between them. CDR1 and CDR2 from the germline V gene are MNHNS and SASEGT. The CDR3 extends over 15 amino acids.

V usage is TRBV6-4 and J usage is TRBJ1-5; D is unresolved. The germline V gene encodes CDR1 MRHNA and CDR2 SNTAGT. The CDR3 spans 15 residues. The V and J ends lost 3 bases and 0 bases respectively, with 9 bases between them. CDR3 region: CASSENLYSNQPQHF. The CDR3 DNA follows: TGTGCCAGCAGTGAAAACCTCTATAGCAATCAGCCCCAGCATTTT.

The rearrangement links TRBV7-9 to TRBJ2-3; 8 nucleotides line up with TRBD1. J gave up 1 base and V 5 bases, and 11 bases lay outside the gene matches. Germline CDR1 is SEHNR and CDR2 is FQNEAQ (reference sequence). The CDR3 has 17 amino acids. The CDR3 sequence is CASSTTDQGARTDTQYF. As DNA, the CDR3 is TGTGCCAGCAGCACCACTGACCAGGGGGCCCGCACAGATACGCAGTATTTT.

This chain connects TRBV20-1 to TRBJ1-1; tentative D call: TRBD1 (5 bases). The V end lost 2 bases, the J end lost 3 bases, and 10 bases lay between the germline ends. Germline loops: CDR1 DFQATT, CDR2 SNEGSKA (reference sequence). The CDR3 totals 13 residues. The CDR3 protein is CSARRGEYTEAFF. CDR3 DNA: TGCAGTGCTAGACGAGGGGAGTACACTGAAGCTTTCTTT.

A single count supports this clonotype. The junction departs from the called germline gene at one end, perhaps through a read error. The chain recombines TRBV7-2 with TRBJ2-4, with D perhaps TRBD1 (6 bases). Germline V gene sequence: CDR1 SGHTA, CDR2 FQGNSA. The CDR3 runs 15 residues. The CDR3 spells CASSLMAGVNSPLHF. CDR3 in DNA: TGTGCCAGCAGCTTAATGGCAGGGGTAAATTCACCCCTCCACTTC.

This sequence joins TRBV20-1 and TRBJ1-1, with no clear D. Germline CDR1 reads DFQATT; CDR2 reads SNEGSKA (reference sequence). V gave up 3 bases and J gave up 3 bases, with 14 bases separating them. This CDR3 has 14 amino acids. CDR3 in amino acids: CSARRMRGYTEAFF. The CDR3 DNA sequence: TGCAGTGCTAGGAGGATGCGGGGATACACTGAAGCTTTCTTT.